The 10 T cell receptor beta chains listed next were all sequenced from one sample in a study of T cells in Graves' hyperthyroidism and ophthalmopathy. Researchers amplified the TCR beta CDR3 regions from RNA transcripts. The TCR CDR3 first-round RT-PCR relied on the HTBI primer set. TCRdb independently ran MiXCR on the multiplex PCR reads; one entry per CDR3 protein. The table shows 540,000 or so distinct CDR3 sequences, with around a sixth occurring only once. Sequenced material: blood. The receptors here all came from a woman under 40 with Graves' hyperthyroidism.

In this sample, this clonotype turned up a few times. The chain employs TRBV30 and TRBJ2-7, with 10 bases identical to TRBD2. This CDR3 has 18 residues. Unmatched junction bases numbered 14, after V lost 2 bases and J lost 1 base. The germline V gene encodes CDR1 GTSNPN and CDR2 SVGIG (reference sequence). The CDR3 sequence is CAWSTPPGGLATSYEQYF. The CDR3 coding sequence is TGTGCCTGGAGTACACCCCCAGGGGGACTAGCGACATCCTACGAGCAGTACTTC.

This clonotype was recorded at least ten times. J is TRBJ2-1 and V is TRBV5-1; 9 bases align to TRBD2. The trim removed 0 bases at V and 8 bases at J, leaving 6 bases unmatched. The germline CDR1 and CDR2 sequences are SGHRS and YFSETQ. This CDR3 region has 15 residues. CDR3 nucleotide sequence: TGCGCCAGCAGCTTGGTTAGCGGGAGTGGCTATGAGCAGTTCTTC. Protein product: CASSLVSGSGYEQFF. Using reference TRBV5-1 and TRBJ2-1 for the parts outside the CDR3, the full variable domain is KAGVTQTPRYLIKTRGQQVTLSCSPISGHRSVSWYQQTPGQGLQFLFEYFSETQRNKGNFPGRFSGRQFSNSRSEMNVSTLELGDSALYLCASSLVSGSGYEQFFGPGTRLTVL.

This clonotype turned up a few times. J is TRBJ2-7 and V is TRBV24-1; no definite D call. The CDR3 spans 11 residues. Germline assignment: CDR1 KGHDR and CDR2 SFDVKD. Trimming shortened V by 3 bases and J by 7 bases, and 6 bases separated the two germline ends. The DNA for the CDR3 is TGTGCCACCAGTGATGCGTTGGAGCAGTACTTC. This sequence encodes CATSDALEQYF.

This clonotype was counted ten times or more. This chain links TRBV30 with TRBJ1-6, with D unclear. CDR1 is GTSNPN and CDR2 is SVGIG in the germline V gene (reference sequence). V lost 0 bases and J lost 7, with 13 bases in between. The CDR3 spans 15 residues. The CDR3 is CAWSVRLRLNSPLHF. The CDR3 DNA is TGTGCCTGGAGTGTACGTCTCAGGCTAAATTCACCCCTCCACTTT.

This clonotype showed up many times. The rearrangement links TRBV7-2 to TRBJ1-1, with D possibly TRBD1 on 5 matching bases. The CDR3 consists of 16 residues. Trimming took off 0 bases at V and 0 bases at J, with 11 bases between the two ends. Germline V lookup: CDR1 SGHTA, CDR2 FQGNSA. CDR3 loop: CASSLARGTMNTEAFF. Here the CDR3 DNA reads TGTGCCAGCAGCTTAGCGCGGGGGACCATGAACACTGAAGCTTTCTTT.

To note about this clonotype: A clone one base away is much larger, so this may be a read error. The rearrangement links TRBV12-3 or TRBV12-4 to TRBJ2-3; a weak D match, TRBD2 (5 bases). This CDR3 contains 17 residues. The ends were cut back, 3 bases at V and 4 bases at J, with 20 bases in the middle. The CDR3 nucleotides read TGTGCCAGCAGTTTCCTCCGGGCTAGCCCGAAGCCAGATACGCAGTATTTT. Amino acid sequence: CASSFLRASPKPDTQYF.

This clonotype has ten or more counts. The chain joins TRBV2 to TRBJ2-2, with TRBD2 identical over 9 bases. J gave up 4 bases and V 6 bases, and 18 bases lay outside the gene matches. The length of the CDR3 is 19 residues. The V gene's germline CDR1 is SNHLY and CDR2 FYNNEI. In nucleotides, the CDR3 is TGTGCCAGCAGATTTACAGGGCTGATAGCGGGAGCGGGCACCGGGGAGCTGTTTTTT. Residues: CASRFTGLIAGAGTGELFF.

This clonotype occurred once. V and J are TRBV30 and TRBJ1-1; possible D gene TRBD1, 5 bases. CDR1 GTSNPN and CDR2 SVGIG come from the germline V gene (reference sequence). The length of the CDR3 is 13 residues. Between the trimmed V and J ends, which lost 2 bases and 1 base, there was a span of 8 bases. Here the CDR3 reads CAWSWQGNTEAFF. The CDR3 DNA reads as TGTGCCTGGAGTTGGCAGGGGAACACTGAAGCTTTCTTT.

This clonotype was counted at least ten times. The chain has TRBV10-3 and TRBJ2-7; 8 bases map to TRBD1. Germline CDR1 is ENHRY and CDR2 is SYGVKD. Trimming took 7 bases from V and 6 from J; bases not matched to a gene: 11. This CDR3 contains 14 residues. The CDR3 sequence: CAITPTGGTIEQYF. In DNA form, the CDR3 reads TGTGCCATCACCCCCACAGGGGGAACGATCGAGCAGTACTTC.

This clonotype was seen a handful of times. The chain's CDR3 is CALERGSGWNTGELFF. The DNA of the CDR3 is TGTGCCCTAGAACGGGGCAGCGGGTGGAACACCGGGGAGCTGTTTTTT. The chain carries TRBV7-2 and TRBJ2-2, with D possibly being TRBD2 (6 bases). Germline V lookup: CDR1 SGHTA, CDR2 FQGNSA. The length of the CDR3 is 16 residues. V was shortened by 11 bases and J by 1 base, with 20 bases between the two germline ends. The whole variable domain, remainder taken from reference TRBV7-2 and TRBJ2-2, is GAGVSQSPSNKVTEKGKDVELRCDPISGHTALYWYRQSLGQGLEFLIYFQGNSAPDKSGLPSDRFSAERTGGSVSTLTIQRTQQEDSAVYLCALERGSGWNTGELFFGEGSRLTVL.